These 28 T cell receptor beta chains were all obtained from the same sample, sequenced in a study of post-analysis software for immune sequencing data. Every TCR beta cDNA library bore unique molecular identifiers. MiXCR, applied by TCRdb to the PCR reads, yields one record per CDR3 protein. This sample has 750,000 to 950,000 distinct CDR3 sequences, with approximately 44% found just once. Study-level results: Included in a set of roughly five TRBV segments more frequent in patients than controls were TRBV5-6, TRBV5-1 and TRBV20-1.

The antigens of these receptors remain unknown. Material: blood. These receptors were collected from a girl aged 5-17 years with multiple sclerosis.

This chain uses TRBV20-1 with TRBJ1-2; maybe TRBD1 (5 bases). The CDR3 totals 12 residues. Germline CDR1 reads DFQATT; CDR2 reads SNEGSKA (reference sequence). The CDR3 coding sequence is TGCAGCGGCTATAGGGGCCGGGATGGCTACACCTTC. Translation: CSGYRGRDGYTF.

This chain links TRBV29-1 with TRBJ2-7; either TRBD1 or TRBD2 may supply D (6 bases each). The CDR3 is 14 amino acids. Germline V gene data show CDR1 as SQVTM and CDR2 as ANQGSEA. Trimming took off 2 bases at V and 3 bases at J, with 14 bases between the two ends. In DNA, the CDR3 is TGCAGCGTTGAATCGACGGGGGCTGGCTACGAGCAGTACTTC. It is translated as CSVESTGAGYEQYF.

The gene calls are TRBV20-1 and TRBJ2-5; D uncertain. The CDR3 is 14 amino acids. Germline assignment: CDR1 DFQATT and CDR2 SNEGSKA (reference sequence). V gave up 1 base and J gave up 5 bases, with 14 bases separating them. The CDR3 loop is CSARGASTWETQYF. The CDR3 DNA sequence: TGCAGTGCTAGAGGCGCCTCGACGTGGGAGACCCAGTACTTC.

This clonotype was found a few times. J is TRBJ1-4 and V is TRBV29-1; no firm D call. Germline lookup yields CDR1 SQVTM and CDR2 ANQGSEA. Trimming removed 6 bases at V and 0 bases at J, with 8 bases between. The CDR3 has 13 residues. CDR3 coding DNA: TGCAGCGTCTTACTTGCAACTAATGAAAAACTGTTTTTT. Protein sequence: CSVLLATNEKLFF.

This clonotype was seen a handful of times. The chain is built from TRBV9 and TRBJ2-5; 7 nucleotides agree with TRBD1. Germline loops: CDR1 SGDLS, CDR2 YYNGEE. There are 14 residues in the CDR3. The V gene end was trimmed by 4 bases and the J gene end by 0 bases; junction bases not matched to a gene: 3. CDR3 in amino acids: CASSPGQDQETQYF. CDR3 bases: TGTGCCAGCAGCCCTGGACAGGACCAAGAGACCCAGTACTTC.

This sequence joins TRBV15 and TRBJ2-1; 11 bases align to TRBD2. Per the germline V gene, CDR1 is LNHNV and CDR2 is YYDKDF (reference sequence). The CDR3 consists of 17 residues. J gave up 6 bases and V 0 bases, and 7 bases lay outside the gene matches. Here the CDR3 reads CATSREVAGGFFNEQFF. CDR3 nucleotides: TGTGCCACCAGCAGAGAGGTAGCGGGAGGGTTTTTCAATGAGCAGTTCTTC.

The chain combines TRBV20-1 with TRBJ1-2; the D is unclear. The ends were cut back, 8 bases at V and 4 bases at J, with 20 bases in the middle. The CDR3 consists of 14 residues. Germline V gene sequence: CDR1 DFQATT, CDR2 SNEGSKA (reference sequence). The CDR3 DNA follows: TGCAGTCCCCGGGATCCGCTAATCCCCTATGGCTACACCTTC. Translated: CSPRDPLIPYGYTF.

This clonotype was counted only a few times. The CDR3 loop reads CASSQGQGPLSYEQYF. CDR3 DNA: TGTGCCAGCAGCCAAGGACAGGGGCCCCTTTCCTACGAGCAGTACTTC. J is TRBJ2-7 and V is TRBV7-8; TRBD1 matches at 9 bases. The V segment lost 5 bases and the J segment 1 base; nucleotides outside the gene matches: 9. The germline gives CDR1 SGHVS, CDR2 FQNEAQ. The CDR3 is 16 residues long.

The rearrangement joins TRBV20-1 to TRBJ2-1; 10 positions match TRBD2. Germline assignment: CDR1 DFQATT and CDR2 SNEGSKA (reference sequence). V was pared by 0 bases and J by 9 bases, with 17 bases of the junction left unmatched. The CDR3 contains 18 residues. CDR3 nucleotide sequence: TGCAGTGCTAGAGATTCCCTACTTAAGCGGGAGGGCCGGGTTGAGCAGTTCTTC. This encodes CSARDSLLKREGRVEQFF.

The gene calls are TRBV7-8 and TRBJ1-5, with D perhaps TRBD1 (5 bases). Germline CDR1 and CDR2: SGHVS and FQNEAQ. The CDR3 spans 15 residues. Trimming removed 4 bases at V and 4 bases at J, with 14 bases between. CDR3 amino acids: CASSSQRPGNQPQHF. CDR3 DNA sequence: TGTGCCAGCAGCTCTCAACGTCCAGGGAATCAGCCCCAGCATTTT.

The chain has TRBV4-3 and TRBJ2-3; TRBD2 matches 12 bases. V shed 4 bases and J 4 bases; nucleotides not matched to a gene: 15. Germline assignment: CDR1 LGHNA and CDR2 YSLEER. The CDR3 is 19 amino acids. The CDR3 DNA reads as TGCGCCAGCAGCCGCTCCCTACTAGCGGGAGGAATGGGTGCAGATACGCAGTATTTT. Amino acid sequence: CASSRSLLAGGMGADTQYF.

The chain uses TRBV24-1 and TRBJ2-3, with 8 positions matching TRBD1. CDR3 length: 16 amino acids. The V gene end was trimmed by 5 bases and the J gene end by 2 bases; junction bases not matched to a gene: 8. In germline, CDR1 is KGHDR, CDR2 SFDVKD. The DNA of the CDR3 is TGTGCCACCAGTGGCCCGGACAGGGCCGACACAGATACGCAGTATTTT. It yields the protein CATSGPDRADTDTQYF.

This clonotype appeared once. The V call is TRBV27, the J call TRBJ2-1; 11 bases match TRBD2. V trimming: 6 bases; J trimming: 5 bases; junction bases outside the gene matches: 3. Germline loops: CDR1 MNHEY, CDR2 SMNVEV (reference sequence). CDR3 size: 14 residues. The CDR3 sequence: CASSRLAGHNEQFF. CDR3 in DNA: TGTGCCAGCAGCAGACTAGCGGGACACAATGAGCAGTTCTTC.

The V gene is TRBV20-1, the J gene TRBJ2-1; 16 bases fit TRBD2. This CDR3 region has 15 residues. Germline values: CDR1 DFQATT, CDR2 SNEGSKA (reference sequence). The trim removed 5 bases at V and 9 bases at J, leaving 7 bases unmatched. This CDR3 reads CSAYSGTSGGGEQFF. DNA of the CDR3: TGCAGTGCTTACTCCGGGACTAGCGGGGGGGGTGAGCAGTTCTTC.

This chain joins TRBV7-9 and TRBJ1-1; D may be TRBD1 (5 bases). Germline lookup yields CDR1 SEHNR and CDR2 FQNEAQ (reference sequence). This CDR3 region has 16 residues. V was pared by 5 bases and J by 0 bases, with 16 bases between. For the CDR3, the DNA is TGTGCCAGCAGCCCCGGAGGAGGGGCAATGAACACTGAAGCTTTCTTT. Encoded protein: CASSPGGGAMNTEAFF.

The chain uses TRBV12-3 or TRBV12-4 and TRBJ1-2; TRBD1 might be the D (6 bases). This CDR3 has 14 residues. The germline V and J ends were trimmed by 6 bases and 4 bases, with 15 bases remaining between them. In nucleotides, the CDR3 is TGTGCCAGCAGCCCAGGGGCTCTTATCTATGGCTACACCTTC. As protein: CASSPGALIYGYTF.

The gene calls are TRBV4-3 and TRBJ2-7; TRBD1 matches at 9 bases. The V gene's germline CDR1 is LGHNA and CDR2 YSLEER. The CDR3 loop spans 15 amino acids. J lost 4 bases, V lost 2 bases, and 6 bases had no gene match. The CDR3 region has the DNA TGCGCCAGCAGCCAACCGGGACAGGGCGTTTACGAGCAGTACTTC. This translates into CASSQPGQGVYEQYF.

J is TRBJ2-3 and V is TRBV29-1, with D perhaps matching TRBD1 (6 bases). Per germline, CDR1 SQVTM and CDR2 ANQGSEA. Trimming removed 6 bases from V and 0 bases from J, with 13 bases in between. This CDR3 region has 14 residues. In nucleotides, the CDR3 is TGCAGCGTGGGGGCAATGGCTAGCACAGATACGCAGTATTTT. The encoded protein is CSVGAMASTDTQYF.

V is TRBV5-1 and J is TRBJ2-5, with D maybe TRBD2 (5 bases). The DNA end lines up better with TRBJ2-7; the J call may be wrong. The CDR3 is 14 residues long. CDR1 is SGHRS, CDR2 YFSETQ, per germline. DNA for the CDR3: TGCGCCAGCGTTGAGGGCCCCTCCACCGACGAGCAGTACTTC. Amino acid sequence: CASVEGPSTDEQYF.

This clonotype was observed a few times. V gene TRBV12-3 or TRBV12-4 combines with J gene TRBJ2-1; 9 bases map to TRBD2. This CDR3 contains 15 residues. The trim removed 5 bases at V and 7 bases at J, leaving 9 bases unmatched. DNA of the CDR3: TGTGCCAGCAGTGCAGCTAGCGGGATTAAGAATGAGCAGTTCTTC. It translates to CASSAASGIKNEQFF.

The rearrangement links TRBV4-3 to TRBJ2-7; 11 positions match TRBD1. J lost 4 bases, V lost 4 bases, and 6 bases had no gene match. The CDR3 spans 15 residues. Germline V gene data show CDR1 as LGHNA and CDR2 as YSLEER. DNA for the CDR3: TGCGCCAGCAGCCCTGGGACAGGGGGTAGGTACGAGCAGTACTTC. Protein: CASSPGTGGRYEQYF.

The V call is TRBV12-5, the J call TRBJ1-2; D is unclear. CDR3 size: 13 residues. Germline lookup yields CDR1 LGHNT and CDR2 FRNRAP. V gave up 5 bases and J gave up 5 bases, with 12 bases separating them. The CDR3 DNA follows: TGTGCTAGTGGTCCGGGAGGGCTATATGGCTACACCTTC. Its protein is CASGPGGLYGYTF.

The V call is TRBV4-1, the J call TRBJ2-2; D ambiguous. Germline CDR1 MGHRA, CDR2 YSYEKL. This CDR3 region has 16 residues. V was clipped by 0 bases and J by 1 base, with 9 bases between them. The CDR3 protein is CASSQEYYKNTGELFF. The CDR3 region has the DNA TGCGCCAGCAGCCAAGAGTACTACAAGAACACCGGGGAGCTGTTTTTT.

The chain employs TRBV20-1 and TRBJ2-1; 10 nucleotides agree with TRBD2. The CDR3 covers 16 residues. CDR1 and CDR2 (germline): DFQATT, SNEGSKA (reference sequence). V shed 0 bases and J 9 bases; nucleotides not matched to a gene: 11. The CDR3 is CSARDSSLAGMGEQFF. In DNA form, the CDR3 reads TGCAGTGCTAGAGATAGTTCACTAGCGGGAATGGGTGAGCAGTTCTTC.

The V and J genes are TRBV7-2 and TRBJ1-2, with 7 bases that match TRBD1. The CDR3 extends over 17 amino acids. The germline V gene encodes CDR1 SGHTA and CDR2 FQGNSA. After removal of 0 bases from V and 7 bases from J, the junction contained 14 bases not matched to a gene. DNA of the CDR3: TGTGCCAGCAGCTTAGCCCCACCCCTTACAGGGGTTGGTGGCTACACCTTC. Translation: CASSLAPPLTGVGGYTF.

The rearrangement links TRBV20-1 to TRBJ2-7; D gene unclear. Germline V CDR1 and CDR2: DFQATT, SNEGSKA (reference sequence). CDR3 length: 11 amino acids. This CDR3 reads CRAELVYEQYF. The CDR3 DNA follows: TGCAGGGCTGAACTTGTCTACGAGCAGTACTTC.

This chain uses TRBV6-5 with TRBJ2-4; D uncertain. The J call is in doubt because the DNA end fits TRBJ2-7 better. The V gene's germline CDR1 is MNHEY and CDR2 SVGAGI. The CDR3 extends over 14 amino acids. In DNA, the CDR3 is TGTGCCAGCAGTGATCAAACTGGGGACTACGAGCAGTACTTC. This gives the protein CASSDQTGDYEQYF.

The CDR3 DNA reads TGCAGCGTTGAGAGCAAGGTCGGGGTTCAAGAATACGAGCAGTACTTC. It is translated as CSVESKVGVQEYEQYF. J is TRBJ2-7 and V is TRBV29-1; possibly TRBD2 for D (5 bases). Germline CDR1 is SQVTM and CDR2 is ANQGSEA. There are 16 residues in the CDR3. With 3 bases removed from V and 4 bases from J, the gap between germline ends came to 22 bases.